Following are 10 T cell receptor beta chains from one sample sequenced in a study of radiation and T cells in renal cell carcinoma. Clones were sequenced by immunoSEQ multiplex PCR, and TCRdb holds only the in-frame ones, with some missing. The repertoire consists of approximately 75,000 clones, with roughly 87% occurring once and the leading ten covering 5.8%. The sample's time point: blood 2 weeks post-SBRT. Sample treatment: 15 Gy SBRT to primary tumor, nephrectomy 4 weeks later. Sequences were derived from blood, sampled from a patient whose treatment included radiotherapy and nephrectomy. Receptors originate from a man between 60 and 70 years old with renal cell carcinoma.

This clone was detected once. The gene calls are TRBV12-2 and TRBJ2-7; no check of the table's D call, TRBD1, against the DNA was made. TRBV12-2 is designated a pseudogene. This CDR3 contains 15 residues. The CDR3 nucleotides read TGTGCAAGTCGCTCTTTTCGAAAGGGGTCCTACGAGCAGTACTTC. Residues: CASRSFRKGSYEQYF.

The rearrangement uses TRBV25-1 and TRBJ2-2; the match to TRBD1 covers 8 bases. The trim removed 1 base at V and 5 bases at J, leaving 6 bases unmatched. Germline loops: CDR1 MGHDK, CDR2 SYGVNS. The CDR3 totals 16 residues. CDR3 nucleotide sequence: TGTGCCAGCAGTGAATCGGGACAGGATGCTACCGGGGAGCTGTTTTTT. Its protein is CASSESGQDATGELFF.

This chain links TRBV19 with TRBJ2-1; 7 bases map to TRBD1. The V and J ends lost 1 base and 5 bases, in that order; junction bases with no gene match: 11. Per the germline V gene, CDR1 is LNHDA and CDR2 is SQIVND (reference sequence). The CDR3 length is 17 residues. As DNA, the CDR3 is TGTGCCAGTAGTATAGGTCACCGGGACAGTAGTAACAATGAGCAGTTCTTC. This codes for CASSIGHRDSSNNEQFF.

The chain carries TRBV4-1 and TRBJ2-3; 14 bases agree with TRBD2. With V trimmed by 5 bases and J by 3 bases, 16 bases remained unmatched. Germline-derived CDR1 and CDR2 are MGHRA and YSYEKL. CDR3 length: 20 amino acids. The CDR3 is CASSTPGLAGVEDGTDTQYF. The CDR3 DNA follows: TGCGCCAGCAGCACGCCGGGACTAGCGGGAGTAGAAGATGGTACAGATACGCAGTATTTT.

CDR3 sequence: CASSFSSGRSSDTQYF. In DNA, the CDR3 is TGTGCCAGCAGCTTCTCTAGCGGGAGGTCCTCAGATACGCAGTATTTT. The chain links TRBV5-5 to TRBJ2-3; the match to TRBD2 covers 11 bases. J lost 4 bases, V lost 2 bases, and 6 bases had no gene match. Germline values: CDR1 SGHKS, CDR2 YYEKEE (reference sequence). This CDR3 is 16 amino acids long.

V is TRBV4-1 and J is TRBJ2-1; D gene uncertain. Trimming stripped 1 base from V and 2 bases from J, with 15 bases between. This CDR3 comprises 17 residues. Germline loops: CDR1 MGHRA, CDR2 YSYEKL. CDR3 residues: CASSQGTGSPPYNEQFF. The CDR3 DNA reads TGCGCCAGCAGCCAAGGAACGGGCAGCCCCCCCTACAATGAGCAGTTCTTC.

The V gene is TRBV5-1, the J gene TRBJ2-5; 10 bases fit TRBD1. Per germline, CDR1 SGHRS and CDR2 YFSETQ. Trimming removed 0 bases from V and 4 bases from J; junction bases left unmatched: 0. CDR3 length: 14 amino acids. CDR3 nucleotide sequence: TGCGCCAGCAGCTTGGGGGACAGGGGAGAGACCCAGTACTTC. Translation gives CASSLGDRGETQYF.

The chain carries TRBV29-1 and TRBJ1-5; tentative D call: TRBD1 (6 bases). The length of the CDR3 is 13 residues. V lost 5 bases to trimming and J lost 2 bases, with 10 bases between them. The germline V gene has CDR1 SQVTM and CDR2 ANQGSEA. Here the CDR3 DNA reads TGCAGCGTTCTAGCAGGGGGCAATCAGCCCCAGCATTTT. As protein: CSVLAGGNQPQHF.

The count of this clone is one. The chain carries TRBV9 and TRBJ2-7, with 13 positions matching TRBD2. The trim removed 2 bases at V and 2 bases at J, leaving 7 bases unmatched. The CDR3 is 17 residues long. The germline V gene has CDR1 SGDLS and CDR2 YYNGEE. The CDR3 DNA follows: TGTGCCAGCAGCGTCGGGACTAGCGGGATAGTAACCTACGAGCAGTACTTC. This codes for CASSVGTSGIVTYEQYF.

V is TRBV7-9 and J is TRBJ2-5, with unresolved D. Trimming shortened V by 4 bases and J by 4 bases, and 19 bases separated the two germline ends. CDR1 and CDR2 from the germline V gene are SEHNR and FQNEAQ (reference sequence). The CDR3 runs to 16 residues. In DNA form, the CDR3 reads TGTGCCAGCAGCTGGCCGGACGATAAGGGAATAGAGACCCAGTACTTC. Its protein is CASSWPDDKGIETQYF.